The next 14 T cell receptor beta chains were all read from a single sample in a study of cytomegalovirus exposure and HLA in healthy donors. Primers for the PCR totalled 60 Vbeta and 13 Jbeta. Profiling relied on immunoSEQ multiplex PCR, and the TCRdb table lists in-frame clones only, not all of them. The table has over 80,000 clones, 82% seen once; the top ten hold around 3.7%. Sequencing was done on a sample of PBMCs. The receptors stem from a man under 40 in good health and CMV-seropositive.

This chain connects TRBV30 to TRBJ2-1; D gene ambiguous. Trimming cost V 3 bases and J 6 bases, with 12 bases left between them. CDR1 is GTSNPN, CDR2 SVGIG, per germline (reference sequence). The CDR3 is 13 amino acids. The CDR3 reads CAWSGLAGNEQFF. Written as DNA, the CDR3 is TGTGCCTGGAGCGGTCTGGCAGGCAATGAGCAGTTCTTC.

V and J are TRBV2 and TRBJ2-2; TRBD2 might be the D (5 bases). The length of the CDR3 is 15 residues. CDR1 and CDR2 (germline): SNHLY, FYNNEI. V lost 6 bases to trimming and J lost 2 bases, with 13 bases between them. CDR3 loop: CASRESGINTGELFF. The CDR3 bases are TGTGCCAGCAGGGAGAGCGGAATTAACACCGGGGAGCTGTTTTTT.

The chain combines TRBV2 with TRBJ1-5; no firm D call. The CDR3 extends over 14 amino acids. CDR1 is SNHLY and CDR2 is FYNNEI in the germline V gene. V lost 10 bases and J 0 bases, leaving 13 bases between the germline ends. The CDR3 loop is CAIQQRGSNQPQHF. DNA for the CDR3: TGTGCCATCCAACAGCGGGGTAGCAATCAGCCCCAGCATTTT.

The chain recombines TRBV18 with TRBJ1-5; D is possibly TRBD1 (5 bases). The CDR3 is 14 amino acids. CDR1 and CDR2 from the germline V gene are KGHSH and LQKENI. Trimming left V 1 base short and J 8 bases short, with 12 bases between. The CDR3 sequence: CASSPRQGKEPQHF. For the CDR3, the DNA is TGTGCCAGCTCACCACGGCAGGGTAAGGAGCCCCAGCATTTT.

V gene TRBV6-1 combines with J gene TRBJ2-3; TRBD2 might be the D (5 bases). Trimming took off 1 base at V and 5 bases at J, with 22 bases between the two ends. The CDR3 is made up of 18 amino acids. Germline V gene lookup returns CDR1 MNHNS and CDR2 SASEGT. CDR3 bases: TGTGCCAGCAGTGAAGGAGGTGGGAGCGCCCCGGCGGTAGATACGCAGTATTTT. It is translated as CASSEGGGSAPAVDTQYF.

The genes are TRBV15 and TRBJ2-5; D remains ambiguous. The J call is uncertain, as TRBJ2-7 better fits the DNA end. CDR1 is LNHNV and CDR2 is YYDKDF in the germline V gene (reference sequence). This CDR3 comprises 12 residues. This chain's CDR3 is CATSRDLYEQYF. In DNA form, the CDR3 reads TGTGCCACCAGCAGAGATCTATACGAGCAGTACTTC.

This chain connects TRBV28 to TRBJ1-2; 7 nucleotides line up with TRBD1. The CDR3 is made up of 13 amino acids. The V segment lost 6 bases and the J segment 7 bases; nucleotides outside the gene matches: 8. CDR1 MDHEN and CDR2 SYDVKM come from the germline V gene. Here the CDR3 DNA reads TGTGCCAGCAGCCTGACAGGGTCGGCTGGCTACACCTTC. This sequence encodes CASSLTGSAGYTF.

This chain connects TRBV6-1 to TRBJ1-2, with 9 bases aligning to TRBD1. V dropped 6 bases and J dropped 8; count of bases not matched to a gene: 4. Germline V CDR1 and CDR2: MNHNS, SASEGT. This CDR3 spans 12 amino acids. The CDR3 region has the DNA TGTGCCAGCAGAGCGACAGGGGGAGGCTACACCTTC. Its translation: CASRATGGGYTF.

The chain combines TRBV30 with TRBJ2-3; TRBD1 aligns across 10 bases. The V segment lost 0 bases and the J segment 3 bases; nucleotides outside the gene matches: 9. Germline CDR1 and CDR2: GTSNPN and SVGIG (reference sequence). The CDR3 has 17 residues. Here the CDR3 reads CAWSVEGQGRETDTQYF. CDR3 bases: TGTGCCTGGAGTGTAGAGGGACAGGGGCGCGAAACAGATACGCAGTATTTT.

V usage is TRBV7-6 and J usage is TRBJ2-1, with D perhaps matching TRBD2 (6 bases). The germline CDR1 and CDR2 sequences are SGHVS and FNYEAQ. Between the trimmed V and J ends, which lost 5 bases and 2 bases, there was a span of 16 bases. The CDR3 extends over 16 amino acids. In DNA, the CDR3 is TGTGCCAGCAGCCTGGGGACTCGCCGGACCTACAATGAGCAGTTCTTC. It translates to CASSLGTRRTYNEQFF. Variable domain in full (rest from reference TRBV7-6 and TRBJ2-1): GAGVSQSPRYKVTKRGQDVALRCDPISGHVSLYWYRQALGQGPEFLTYFNYEAQQDKSGLPNDRFSAERPEGSISTLTIQRTEQRDSAMYRCASSLGTRRTYNEQFFGPGTRLTVL.

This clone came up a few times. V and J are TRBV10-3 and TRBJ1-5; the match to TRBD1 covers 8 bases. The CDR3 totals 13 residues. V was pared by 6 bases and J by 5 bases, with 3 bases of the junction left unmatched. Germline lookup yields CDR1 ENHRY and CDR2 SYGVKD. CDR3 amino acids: CAISPGGDQPQHF. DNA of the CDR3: TGTGCCATCAGCCCAGGGGGCGATCAGCCCCAGCATTTT.

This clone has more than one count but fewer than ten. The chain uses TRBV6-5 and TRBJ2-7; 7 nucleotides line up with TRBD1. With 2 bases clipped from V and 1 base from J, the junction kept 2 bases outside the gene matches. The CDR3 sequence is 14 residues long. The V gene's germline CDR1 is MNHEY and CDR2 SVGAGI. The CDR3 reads CASSYGGQSYEQYF. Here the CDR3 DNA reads TGTGCCAGCAGTTACGGGGGACAGTCCTACGAGCAGTACTTC.

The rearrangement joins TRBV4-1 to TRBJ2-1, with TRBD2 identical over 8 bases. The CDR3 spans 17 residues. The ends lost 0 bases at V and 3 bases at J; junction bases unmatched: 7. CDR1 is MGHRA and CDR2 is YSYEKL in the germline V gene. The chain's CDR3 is CASSQEAGAGGYNEQFF. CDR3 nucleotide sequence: TGCGCCAGCAGCCAAGAAGCCGGCGCGGGAGGCTACAATGAGCAGTTCTTC.

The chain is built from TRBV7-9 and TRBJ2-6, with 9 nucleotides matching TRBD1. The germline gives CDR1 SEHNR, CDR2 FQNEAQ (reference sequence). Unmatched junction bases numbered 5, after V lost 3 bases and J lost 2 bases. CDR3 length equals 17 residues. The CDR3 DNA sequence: TGTGCCAGCAGCTTCCTGACAGGGGGGACTGGGGCCAACGTCCTGACTTTC. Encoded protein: CASSFLTGGTGANVLTF.